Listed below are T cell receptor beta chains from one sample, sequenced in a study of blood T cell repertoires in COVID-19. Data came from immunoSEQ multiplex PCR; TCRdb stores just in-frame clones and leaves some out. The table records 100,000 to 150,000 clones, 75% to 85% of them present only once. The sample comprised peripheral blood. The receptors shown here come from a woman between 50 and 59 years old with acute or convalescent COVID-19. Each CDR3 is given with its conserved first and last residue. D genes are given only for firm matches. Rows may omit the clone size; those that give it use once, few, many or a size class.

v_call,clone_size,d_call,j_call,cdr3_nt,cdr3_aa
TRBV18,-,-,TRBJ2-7,TGTGCCAGCTCACCGTCCATAGCACAGGTCTACGAGCAGTACTTC,CASSPSIAQVYEQYF
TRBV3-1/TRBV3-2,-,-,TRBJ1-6,TGTGCCAGCAGCCAAGATGGAGCAAGGTTCATGTATAATTCACCCCTCCACTTT,CASSQDGARFMYNSPLHF
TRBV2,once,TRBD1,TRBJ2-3,TGTGCCAGCAGGAGGACAGGGGGATACACAGATACGCAGTATTTT,CASRRTGGYTDTQYF
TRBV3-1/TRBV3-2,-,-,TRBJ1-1,TGTGCCAGCAGCCCCCCCCGTAGGGAGACTGAAGCTTTCTTT,CASSPPRRETEAFF
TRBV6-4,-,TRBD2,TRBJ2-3,TGTGCCAGCAGTGAGACCGGGACTAGCGGGGGAGATACGCAGTATTTT,CASSETGTSGGDTQYF
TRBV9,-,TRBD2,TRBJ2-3,TGTGCCAGCAGCGTAGTAGCGGGAGCCGGAGATACGCAGTATTTT,CASSVVAGAGDTQYF
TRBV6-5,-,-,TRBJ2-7,TGTGCCAGCAGTTACTCGAGCAGGGGCGAGCAGTACTTC,CASSYSSRGEQYF
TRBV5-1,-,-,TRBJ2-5,TGCGCCAGCAGCTTGGACGCGGGAAATCAAGAGACCCAGTACTTC,CASSLDAGNQETQYF
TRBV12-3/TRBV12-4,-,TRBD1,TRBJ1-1,TGTGCCAGCAGCGGCGACAGGGCGGTCGGTGCTTTCTTT,CASSGDRAVGAFF
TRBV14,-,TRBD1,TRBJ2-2,TGTGCCTCTACACAGGGGGCGAACACCGGGGAGCTGTTTTTT,CASTQGANTGELFF
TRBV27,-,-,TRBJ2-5,TGTGCCAGCAGACAGGCGGAGACCCAGTACTTC,CASRQAETQYF
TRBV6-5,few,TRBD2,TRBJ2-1,TGTGCCAGCAGCCGTACTAGCGGGAGTAGCTATGAGCAGTTCTTC,CASSRTSGSSYEQFF
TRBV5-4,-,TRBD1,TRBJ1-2,TGTGCCAGCAGCTTCCGGACAGGCCAATATGGCTACACCTTC,CASSFRTGQYGYTF
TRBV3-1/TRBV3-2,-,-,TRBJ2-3,TGTGCCAGCAGCCCTCGGATCACAATCCAGGGGACAGATACGCAGTATTTT,CASSPRITIQGTDTQYF
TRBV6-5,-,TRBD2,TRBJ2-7,TGTGCCAGCAGTTACTCGGGAGGGAAAAGCTACGAGCAGTACTTC,CASSYSGGKSYEQYF
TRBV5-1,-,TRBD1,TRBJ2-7,TGCGCCAGCAGCTTGAGTGCGGGACAGGGCGTGTACGAGCAGTACTTC,CASSLSAGQGVYEQYF
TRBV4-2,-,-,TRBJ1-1,TGTGCCAGCAGCTTCCAGGGAGGCACTGAAGCTTTCTTT,CASSFQGGTEAFF
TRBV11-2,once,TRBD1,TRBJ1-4,TGTGCCAGCAGCTTAGGGGACAGGGGGCTTGAAAAACTGTTTTTT,CASSLGDRGLEKLFF
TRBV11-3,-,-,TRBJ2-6,TGTGCCAGCAGCCCGGACAGCTCTGGGGCCAACGTCCTGACTTTC,CASSPDSSGANVLTF
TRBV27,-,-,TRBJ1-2,TGTGCCAGCAGTTTATCGGGGGCGTACTATGGCTACACCTTC,CASSLSGAYYGYTF
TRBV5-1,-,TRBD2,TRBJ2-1,TGCGCCAGCAGCGCCGTAGCGGGGAGCTCCTACAATGAGCAGTTCTTC,CASSAVAGSSYNEQFF
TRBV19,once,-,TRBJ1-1,TGTGCCAGTAGTCAAAGGGACATGACTGAAGCTTTCTTT,CASSQRDMTEAFF
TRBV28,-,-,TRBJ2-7,TGTGCCAGCAGTTTATATGCCGCAGGGACCTACGAGCAGTACTTC,CASSLYAAGTYEQYF
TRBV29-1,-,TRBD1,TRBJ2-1,TGCAGCGGTCAAGGACAGGCAAGGTATCATGAGCAGTTCTTC,CSGQGQARYHEQFF
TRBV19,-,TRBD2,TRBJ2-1,TGTGCCAGTTCCAGGAGCGGGACTGAGTCCAATGAGCAGTTCTTC,CASSRSGTESNEQFF
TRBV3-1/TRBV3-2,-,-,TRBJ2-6,TGTGCCAGCAGCCTCCACAGGTCGGGGGCCAACGTCCTGACTTTC,CASSLHRSGANVLTF
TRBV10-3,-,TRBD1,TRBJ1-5,TGTGCCATCAGTGACACAGGGGACTTGGGCAATCAGCCCCAGCATTTT,CAISDTGDLGNQPQHF
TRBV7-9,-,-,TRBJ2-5,TGTGCCAGCAGCTTATCGGGAAAGACCCAGTACTTC,CASSLSGKTQYF
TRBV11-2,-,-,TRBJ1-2,TGTGCCAGCAGCTCCCGGGGAGGGCATGGCTACACCTTC,CASSSRGGHGYTF
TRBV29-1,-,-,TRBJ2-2,TGCAGCGTCTCGACAGGTTTCCTCACCGGGGAGCTGTTTTTT,CSVSTGFLTGELFF
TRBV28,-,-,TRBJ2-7,TGTGCCTGCCGTTCACAGGGTTACGAGCAGTACTTC,CACRSQGYEQYF
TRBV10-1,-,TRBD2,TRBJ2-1,TGCGCCAGCAGCGAGTCGGGGGAGGGACGGCAGTTCTTC,CASSESGEGRQFF
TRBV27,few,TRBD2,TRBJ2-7,TGTGCCAGCAGTCCCCAAGCGGGGGGTGCCTACGAGCAGTACTTC,CASSPQAGGAYEQYF
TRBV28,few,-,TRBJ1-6,TGTGCCAGCAGTTACTCTACAGGACGCAATTCACCCCTCCACTTT,CASSYSTGRNSPLHF
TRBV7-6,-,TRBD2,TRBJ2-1,TGTGCCAGCAGCGCGACTAGCGGGAATTACAATGAGCAGTTCTTC,CASSATSGNYNEQFF
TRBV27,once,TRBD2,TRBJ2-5,TGTGCCAGCAGTTTGAGGGAGGGTAGTCTAGAGACCCAGTACTTC,CASSLREGSLETQYF
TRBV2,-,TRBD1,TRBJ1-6,TGTGCCACCACTTCGGGACAGCTTAATTCACCCCTCCACTTT,CATTSGQLNSPLHF
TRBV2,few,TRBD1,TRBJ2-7,TGTGCCAGCAGTTCCACCGGGACAGGGGGCAGGGACGAGCAGTACTTC,CASSSTGTGGRDEQYF